A single sample is the source of the 23 T cell receptor beta chains below, sequenced in a study of blood T cell repertoires in COVID-19. TCRdb's table, derived via immunoSEQ multiplex PCR, lists solely in-frame clones and lacks some. Here the sample spans under 450,000 clones, about 90% being singletons. Material: PBMCs or T cells enriched from blood (not recorded which). These receptors came from a young woman who had recovered from COVID-19.

The chain employs TRBV4-1 and TRBJ1-5; 12 nucleotides line up with TRBD1. Germline V gives CDR1 MGHRA, CDR2 YSYEKL. The junction had 8 bases not matched to a gene; V was cut back by 2 bases and J by 6 bases. This CDR3 is 17 amino acids long. CDR3 bases: TGCGCCAGCAGCCAATTCATCGGGACAGGGGGCTTTCAGCCCCAGCATTTT. Its translation: CASSQFIGTGGFQPQHF.

This clone was detected only once. The CDR3 loop reads CATSETSGGSYNEQFF. CDR3 nucleotide sequence: TGTGCCACCAGCGAGACTAGCGGGGGATCCTACAATGAGCAGTTCTTC. V and J are TRBV15 and TRBJ2-1, with 12 nucleotides matching TRBD2. This CDR3 has 16 amino acids. J lost 1 base, V lost 5 bases, and 3 bases had no gene match. The germline CDR1 and CDR2 sequences are LNHNV and YYDKDF (reference sequence).

This clone came up once. V and J are TRBV11-1 and TRBJ2-7, with TRBD2 matching 10 bases. With V trimmed by 0 bases and J by 2 bases, 1 base remained unmatched. This CDR3 has 15 amino acids. Germline assignment: CDR1 SGHAT and CDR2 FQDESV (reference sequence). The CDR3 reads CASSLALAGAYEQYF. The DNA of the CDR3 is TGTGCCAGCAGCTTAGCGCTAGCGGGAGCCTACGAGCAGTACTTC. The full variable domain, completed using reference TRBV11-1 and TRBJ2-7, is EAEVAQSPRYKITEKSQAVAFWCDPISGHATLYWYRQILGQGPELLVQFQDESVVDDSQLPKDRFSAERLKGVDSTLKIQPAELGDSAMYLCASSLALAGAYEQYFGPGTRLTVT.

The genes are TRBV6-5 and TRBJ2-2; weak D call: TRBD2 (5 bases). Germline-derived CDR1 and CDR2 are MNHEY and SVGAGI. Trimming stripped 7 bases from V and 7 bases from J, with 10 bases between. The CDR3 covers 12 residues. The CDR3: CASKGDNGELFF. CDR3 bases: TGTGCCAGCAAGGGAGATAACGGGGAGCTGTTTTTT.

This chain connects TRBV2 to TRBJ1-3, with D uncertain. The V gene lost 7 bases and the J gene lost 2 bases, with 12 bases spanning the gap. CDR3 length: 14 amino acids. Germline CDR1 SNHLY, CDR2 FYNNEI. CDR3 sequence: CASTRGPAGNTIYF. The CDR3 nucleotides read TGTGCCAGCACCCGAGGTCCCGCTGGAAACACCATATATTTT.

This chain joins TRBV7-2 and TRBJ2-2; D is possibly TRBD2 (6 bases). The CDR3 consists of 14 residues. V shed 3 bases and J shed 3 bases, with 8 bases lying between them. CDR1 and CDR2 (germline): SGHTA, FQGNSA. The CDR3 bases are TGTGCCAGCAGCTTTAGCGGAGACACCGGGGAGCTGTTTTTT. Translating it yields CASSFSGDTGELFF.

The chain employs TRBV6-1 and TRBJ2-3; a weak D match, TRBD2 (6 bases). Germline CDR1 is MNHNS and CDR2 is SASEGT. CDR3 length equals 15 residues. Trimming removed 0 bases at V and 4 bases at J, with 11 bases between. The CDR3 DNA reads TGTGCCAGCAGTGAAGCTAGGAGGGACCCAGATACGCAGTATTTT. Its translation is CASSEARRDPDTQYF.

Details on this clone: The identical CDR3 is also encoded by other nucleotide sequences in the sample. For the CDR3, the DNA is TGTGCCAGCTCCCCTCAGGGGTATGGCTACACCTTC. Protein: CASSPQGYGYTF. The chain couples TRBV3-1 (or the pseudogene TRBV3-2) to TRBJ1-2, with D possibly matching TRBD1 (6 bases). From germline, CDR1 is LGHDT and CDR2 YNNKEL (reference sequence). The length of the CDR3 is 12 residues. The V end was cut by 8 bases, the J end by 5 bases, with 12 bases between.

The rearrangement uses TRBV23-1 and TRBJ1-4, with 8 nucleotides matching TRBD1. TRBV23-1 is placed among ORFs of uncertain function. The CDR3 sequence is 16 residues long. V lost 4 bases and J lost 4; bases outside the gene matches: 8. The DNA for the CDR3 is TGCGCCAGCAGTCCTCTCTATGGACAGGGTAATGAAAAACTGTTTTTT. This encodes CASSPLYGQGNEKLFF.

Note on this clone: Other nucleotide sequences from this sample produce the same CDR3. The V call is TRBV6-4, the J call TRBJ1-2; 7 nucleotides agree with TRBD1. V gave up 3 bases and J gave up 6 bases; unmatched junction bases: 4. Germline CDR1 and CDR2: MRHNA and SNTAGT. The CDR3 consists of 13 residues. This CDR3 reads CASSEGQGDGYTF. For the CDR3, the DNA is TGTGCCAGCAGTGAGGGGCAGGGGGATGGCTACACCTTC.

The CDR3: CASSIDGQQPQHF. In nucleotides, the CDR3 is TGTGCCAGTAGTATAGACGGACAACAGCCCCAGCATTTT. The J gene is TRBJ1-5, the V gene TRBV19, with D maybe TRBD1 (5 bases). V lost 0 bases and J 7 bases, leaving 7 bases between the germline ends. Germline loops: CDR1 LNHDA, CDR2 SQIVND (reference sequence). The CDR3 has 13 amino acids.

The genes are TRBV4-2 and TRBJ1-1; perhaps TRBD1 as D (5 bases). The CDR3 totals 14 residues. The germline V gene has CDR1 LGHNA and CDR2 YNFKEQ. Trimming stripped 4 bases from V and 1 base from J, with 10 bases between. The CDR3: CASSPAGGNTEAFF. The CDR3 DNA sequence: TGTGCCAGCAGCCCAGCCGGGGGGAACACTGAAGCTTTCTTT.

The V call is TRBV4-1, the J call TRBJ2-7; 11 bases map to TRBD2. V lost 0 bases to trimming and J lost 5 bases; unmatched junction nucleotides: 9. The germline V gene encodes CDR1 MGHRA and CDR2 YSYEKL. This CDR3 spans 17 amino acids. CDR3 amino acids: CASSQEGIAGGSHEQYF. CDR3 bases: TGCGCCAGCAGCCAAGAAGGGATAGCGGGAGGGTCCCACGAGCAGTACTTC.

This chain joins TRBV11-3 and TRBJ2-1; 9 bases agree with TRBD2. Germline CDR1 is SGHNT and CDR2 is YENEEA. Trimming removed 5 bases from V and 6 bases from J; junction bases left unmatched: 5. This CDR3 is built from 14 residues. The CDR3 DNA reads as TGTGCCAGCAGCCCAAGCGGGGGGCTCAATGAGCAGTTCTTC. Its translation: CASSPSGGLNEQFF.

This chain joins TRBV3-1 (or the pseudogene TRBV3-2) and TRBJ2-1, with TRBD2 matching over 7 bases. CDR1 and CDR2 (germline): LGHDT, YNNKEL (reference sequence). The J segment lost 1 base and the V segment lost 2 bases, leaving 5 bases of the junction unmatched. The CDR3 runs to 16 residues. CDR3 residues: CASSQMPSGSYNEQFF. For the CDR3, the DNA is TGTGCCAGCAGCCAAATGCCTAGCGGTTCCTACAATGAGCAGTTCTTC.

The chain is built from TRBV27 and TRBJ1-6, with 8 bases that match TRBD1. CDR1 and CDR2 from the germline V gene are MNHEY and SMNVEV (reference sequence). With 3 bases clipped from V and 2 bases from J, the junction kept 6 bases outside the gene matches. This CDR3 spans 17 amino acids. CDR3 amino acids: CASSFEGQAPYNSPLHF. CDR3 coding DNA: TGTGCCAGCAGTTTTGAGGGACAGGCACCCTATAATTCACCCCTCCACTTT.

V and J are TRBV5-8 and TRBJ1-5, with TRBD1 matching 9 bases. J lost 2 bases, V lost 4 bases, and 10 bases had no gene match. The CDR3 spans 17 residues. Germline V CDR1 and CDR2: SGHTS, YDEGEE. The CDR3: CASSPGTGYGRNQPQHF. The CDR3 DNA follows: TGTGCCAGCAGCCCCGGGACAGGGTACGGTCGCAATCAGCCCCAGCATTTT.

The rearrangement joins TRBV28 to TRBJ2-7; 7 nucleotides line up with TRBD2. Looked up from germline, CDR1 is MDHEN and CDR2 is SYDVKM. CDR3 length: 14 amino acids. J lost 0 bases, V lost 7 bases, and 6 bases had no gene match. CDR3 protein: CASTTIAGSYEQYF. DNA of the CDR3: TGTGCCAGCACCACGATAGCGGGCTCCTACGAGCAGTACTTC. Full variable domain (remainder filled in from reference TRBV28 and TRBJ2-7): DVKVTQSSRYLVKRTGEKVFLECVQDMDHENMFWYRQDPGLGLRLIYFSYDVKMKEKGDIPEGYSVSREKKERFSLILESASTNQTSMYLCASTTIAGSYEQYFGPGTRLTVT.

In its sample, this clone was seen a few times. The chain has TRBV11-2 and TRBJ1-3; tentatively, D is TRBD1 (6 bases). Trimming left V 7 bases short and J 4 bases short, with 17 bases between. Germline lookup yields CDR1 SGHAT and CDR2 FQNNGV. CDR3 length equals 15 residues. This CDR3 reads CASTLRQGRGNTIYF. In DNA, the CDR3 is TGTGCCAGCACTCTAAGGCAGGGGCGAGGAAACACCATATATTTT.

The chain carries TRBV28 and TRBJ1-1, with 7 bases identical to TRBD1. This CDR3 is 13 amino acids long. Germline trimming cut 5 bases from V and 3 bases from J; bases unmatched to any gene: 3. Germline CDR1 reads MDHEN; CDR2 reads SYDVKM. CDR3: CASSNRGYTEAFF. The CDR3 nucleotides are TGTGCCAGCAGTAACAGGGGATACACTGAAGCTTTCTTT.

This clone was seen a few times. V and J are TRBV28 and TRBJ2-7; TRBD1 aligns across 9 bases. The CDR3 loop spans 15 amino acids. V lost 6 bases and J lost 2; bases outside the gene matches: 8. From germline, CDR1 is MDHEN and CDR2 SYDVKM. CDR3 in DNA: TGTGCCAGCAGCCTGCGGACAGGGGTTACCTACGAGCAGTACTTC. Protein: CASSLRTGVTYEQYF.

The rearrangement links TRBV3-1 (or the pseudogene TRBV3-2) to TRBJ1-2; weak D call: TRBD1 (6 bases). V was pared by 9 bases and J by 6 bases, with 23 bases between. The CDR3 sequence is 15 residues long. CDR1 LGHDT and CDR2 YNNKEL come from the germline V gene (reference sequence). The CDR3 region is CASSLGGPLSHGYTF. DNA of the CDR3: TGTGCCAGTTCCCTAGGGGGTCCCCTATCTCATGGCTACACCTTC.

The chain joins TRBV27 to TRBJ1-1; D perhaps matches TRBD1 (6 bases). V was shortened by 6 bases and J by 1 base, with 12 bases between the two germline ends. Germline CDR1 and CDR2: MNHEY and SMNVEV (reference sequence). The CDR3 contains 14 residues. The CDR3 here is CASRKQGGNTEAFF. In nucleotides, the CDR3 is TGTGCCAGCAGGAAACAGGGTGGGAACACTGAAGCTTTCTTT.